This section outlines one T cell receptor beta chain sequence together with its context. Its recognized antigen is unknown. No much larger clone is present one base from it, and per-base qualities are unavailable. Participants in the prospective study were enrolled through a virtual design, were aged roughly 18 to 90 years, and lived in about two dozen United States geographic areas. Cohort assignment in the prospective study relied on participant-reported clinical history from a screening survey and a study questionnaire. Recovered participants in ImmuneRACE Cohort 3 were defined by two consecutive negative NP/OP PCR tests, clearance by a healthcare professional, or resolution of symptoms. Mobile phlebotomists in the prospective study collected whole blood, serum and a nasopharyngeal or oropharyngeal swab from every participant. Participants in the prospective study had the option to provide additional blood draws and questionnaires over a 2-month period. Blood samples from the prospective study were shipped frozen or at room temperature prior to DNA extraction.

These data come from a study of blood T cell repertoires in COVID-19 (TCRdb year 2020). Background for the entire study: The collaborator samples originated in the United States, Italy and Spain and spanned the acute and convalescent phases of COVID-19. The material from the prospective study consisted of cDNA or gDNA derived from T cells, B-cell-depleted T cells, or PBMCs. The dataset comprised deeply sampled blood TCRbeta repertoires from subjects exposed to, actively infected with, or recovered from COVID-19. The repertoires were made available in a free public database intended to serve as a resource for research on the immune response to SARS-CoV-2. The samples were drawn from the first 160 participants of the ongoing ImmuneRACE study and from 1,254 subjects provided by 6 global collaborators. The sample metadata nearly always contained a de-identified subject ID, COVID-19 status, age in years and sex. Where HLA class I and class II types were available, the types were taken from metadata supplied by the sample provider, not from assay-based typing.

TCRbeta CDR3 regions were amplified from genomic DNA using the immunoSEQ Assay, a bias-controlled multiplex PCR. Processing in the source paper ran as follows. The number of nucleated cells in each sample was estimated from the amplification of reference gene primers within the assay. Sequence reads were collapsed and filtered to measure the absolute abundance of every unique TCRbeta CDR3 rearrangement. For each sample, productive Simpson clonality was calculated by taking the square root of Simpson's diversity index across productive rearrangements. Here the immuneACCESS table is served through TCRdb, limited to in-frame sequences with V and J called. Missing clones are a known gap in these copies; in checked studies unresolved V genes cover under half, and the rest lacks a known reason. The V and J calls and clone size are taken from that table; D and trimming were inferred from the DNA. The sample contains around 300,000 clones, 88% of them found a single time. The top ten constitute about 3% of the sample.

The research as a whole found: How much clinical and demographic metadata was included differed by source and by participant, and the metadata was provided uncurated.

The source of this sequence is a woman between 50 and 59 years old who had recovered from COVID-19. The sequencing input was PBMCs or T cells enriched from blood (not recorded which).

The CDR3 here reads CASSPGLAGEQFF. The DNA is TGTGCCAGCTCACCGGGACTAGCGGGTGAGCAGTTCTTC. This sequence uses TRBV18 and TRBJ2-1; 12 central nucleotides agree with TRBD2. The germline V gene yields KGHSH for CDR1 and LQKENI for CDR2. The CDR3 runs 13 amino acids, cysteine and phenylalanine included. CDR3 DNA only is kept here, 39 bases in frame from base 1. Clipping removes 3 bases from V and 9 bases from J, with 0 as the unmatched junction base count.